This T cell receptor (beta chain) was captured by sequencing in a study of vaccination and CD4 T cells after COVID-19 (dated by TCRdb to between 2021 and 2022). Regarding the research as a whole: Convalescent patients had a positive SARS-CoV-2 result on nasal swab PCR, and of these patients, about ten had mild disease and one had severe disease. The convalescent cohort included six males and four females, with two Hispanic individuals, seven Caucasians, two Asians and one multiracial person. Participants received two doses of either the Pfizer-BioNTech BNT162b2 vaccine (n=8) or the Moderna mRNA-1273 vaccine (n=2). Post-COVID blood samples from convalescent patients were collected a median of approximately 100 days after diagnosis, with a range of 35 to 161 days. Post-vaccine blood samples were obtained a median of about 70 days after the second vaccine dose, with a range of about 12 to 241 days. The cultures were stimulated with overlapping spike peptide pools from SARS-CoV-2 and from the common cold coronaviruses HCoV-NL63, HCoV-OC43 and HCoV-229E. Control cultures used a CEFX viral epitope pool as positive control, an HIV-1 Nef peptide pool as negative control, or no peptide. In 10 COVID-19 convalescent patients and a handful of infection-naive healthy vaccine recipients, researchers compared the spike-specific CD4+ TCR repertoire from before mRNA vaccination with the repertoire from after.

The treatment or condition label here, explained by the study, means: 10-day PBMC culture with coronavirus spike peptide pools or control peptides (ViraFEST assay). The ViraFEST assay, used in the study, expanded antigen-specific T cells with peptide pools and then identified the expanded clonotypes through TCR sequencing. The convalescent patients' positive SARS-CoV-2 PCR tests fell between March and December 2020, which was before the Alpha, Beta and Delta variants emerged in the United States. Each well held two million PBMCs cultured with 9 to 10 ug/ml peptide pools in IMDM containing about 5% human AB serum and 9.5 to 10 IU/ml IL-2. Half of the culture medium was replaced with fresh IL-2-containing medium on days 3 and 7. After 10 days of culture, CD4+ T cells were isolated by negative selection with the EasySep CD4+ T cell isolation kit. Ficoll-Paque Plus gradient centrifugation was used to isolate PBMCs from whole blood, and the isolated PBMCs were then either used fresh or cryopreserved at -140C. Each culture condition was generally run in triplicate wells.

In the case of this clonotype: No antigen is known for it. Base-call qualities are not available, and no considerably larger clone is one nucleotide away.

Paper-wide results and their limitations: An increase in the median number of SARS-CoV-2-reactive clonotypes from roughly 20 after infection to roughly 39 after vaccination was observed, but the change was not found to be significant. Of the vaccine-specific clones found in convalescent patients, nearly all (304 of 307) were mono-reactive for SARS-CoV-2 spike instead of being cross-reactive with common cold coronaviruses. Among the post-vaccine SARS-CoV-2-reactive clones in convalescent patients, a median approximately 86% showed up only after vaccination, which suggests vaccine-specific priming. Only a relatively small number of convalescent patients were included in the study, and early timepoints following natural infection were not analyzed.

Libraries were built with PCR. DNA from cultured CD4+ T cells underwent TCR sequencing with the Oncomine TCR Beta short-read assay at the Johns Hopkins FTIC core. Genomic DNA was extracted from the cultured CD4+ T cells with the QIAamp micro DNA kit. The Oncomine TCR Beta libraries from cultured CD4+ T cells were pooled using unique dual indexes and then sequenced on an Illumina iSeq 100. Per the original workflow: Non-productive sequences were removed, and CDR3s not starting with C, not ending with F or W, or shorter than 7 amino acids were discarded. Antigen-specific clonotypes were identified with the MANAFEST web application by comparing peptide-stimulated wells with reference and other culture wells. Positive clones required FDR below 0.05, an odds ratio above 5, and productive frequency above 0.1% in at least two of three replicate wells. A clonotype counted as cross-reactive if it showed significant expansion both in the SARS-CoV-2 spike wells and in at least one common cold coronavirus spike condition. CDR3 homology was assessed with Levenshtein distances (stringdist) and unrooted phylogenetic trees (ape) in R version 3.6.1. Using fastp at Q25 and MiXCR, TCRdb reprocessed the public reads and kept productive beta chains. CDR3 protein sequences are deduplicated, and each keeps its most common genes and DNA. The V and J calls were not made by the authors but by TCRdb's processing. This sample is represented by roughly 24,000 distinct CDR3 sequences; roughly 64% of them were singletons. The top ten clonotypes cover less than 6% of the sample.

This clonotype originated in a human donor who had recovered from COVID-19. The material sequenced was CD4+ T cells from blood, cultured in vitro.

CDR3 sequence: CASSLQDYEQYF. In nucleotides, the sequence is TGTGCCAGCAGTTTACAGGATTACGAGCAGTACTTC. The sequence is built from TRBV2 and TRBJ2-7; the D region possibly corresponds to TRBD1 (5 bases align). Relative to germline, V is 5 bases shorter and J is 4 bases shorter, with 9 bases between their ends. In the germline V gene, CDR1 corresponds to SNHLY and CDR2 to FYNNEI. Measured from the cysteine to the phenylalanine, the CDR3 is 12 residues long. Only the CDR3 DNA stays, 36 bases, in frame from base 1.